This TCR beta chain was retrieved from a study of CD8 T cells in ankylosing spondylitis (dated by TCRdb to about 2017). As for the study more broadly: The study set out to find disease-linked TCR variants by profiling T cell receptor beta repertoires in ankylosing spondylitis patients and healthy donors. In total, the full study cohort was made up of some 110 healthy donors and 20 to 25 ankylosing spondylitis patients. Peripheral blood was sampled, and synovial fluid was also collected from ankylosing spondylitis patients. General findings and caveats noted by the study authors: Some of the motif variants had been reported before in the synovial fluid and blood of reactive arthritis patients, a finding that suggests common disease-initiation mechanisms. In peripheral blood, the disease-linked clones were found at relatively low frequencies and had a CD8+ phenotype. A TCR beta motif made up of several highly homologous amino acid variants appeared to be characteristic of blood from ankylosing spondylitis patients. The disease-linked clones were reported as significantly enriched in matched synovial fluid samples from ankylosing spondylitis patients.

CDR1 is given as DFQATT and CDR2 as SNEGSKA, both from the germline V gene (reference sequence). Including the terminal cysteine and phenylalanine, the CDR3 comprises 12 residues. The CDR3 DNA has 36 bases and is translated from base 1. Between the V and J ends, shortened by 4 bases and 1 base respectively, the junction contains 8 bases. As concerns this clonotype: Its recognized antigen is unknown. Per-base qualities were not stored, and no clone one base away is much larger.

These reads were obtained on an Illumina HiSeq 2500. Quantitative 5'-RACE with molecular barcodes was used to prepare TCR beta libraries. As for how the authors treated the data: A new computational method based on a probabilistic model of VDJ rearrangement was used to identify disease-linked TCR variants. TCRdb redid the processing of the public reads, applying fastp at Q25 and MiXCR, and retained in-frame beta chains. Entries are consolidated by CDR3 protein sequence, retaining the most common genes and DNA. In this record, the V and J calls reflect TCRdb's handling and not the investigators' own analysis. The sample table records about 750,000 distinct CDR3 sequences; roughly 19% of these occur just once. The ten largest clones take up over 15% of the sample.

The sequencing input was blood, either unsorted or a sorted T cell fraction (not recorded which). The chain is made from TRBV20-1 and TRBJ2-7, with no confident D gene call. The sequence was collected from a male donor with ankylosing spondylitis. CDR3 sequence: CSANLVSYEQYF. Here is the DNA: TGCAGTGCTAACCTGGTATCCTACGAGCAGTACTTC.